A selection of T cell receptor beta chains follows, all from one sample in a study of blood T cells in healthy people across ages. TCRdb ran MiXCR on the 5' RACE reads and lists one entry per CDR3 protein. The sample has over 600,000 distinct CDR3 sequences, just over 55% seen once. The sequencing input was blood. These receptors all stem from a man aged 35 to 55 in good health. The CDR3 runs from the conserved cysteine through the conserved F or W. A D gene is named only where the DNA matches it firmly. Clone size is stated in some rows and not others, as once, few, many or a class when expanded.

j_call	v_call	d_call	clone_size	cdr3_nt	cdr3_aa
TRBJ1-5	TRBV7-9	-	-	TGTGCCAGCAGCTTATATGAGGGCCGCAATCAGCCCCAGCATTTT	CASSLYEGRNQPQHF
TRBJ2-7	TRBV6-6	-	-	TGTGCCAGGAGGGAAAAGGGCAGCTGGTCATTCTACGAGCAGTACTTC	CARREKGSWSFYEQYF
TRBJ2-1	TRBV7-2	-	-	TGTGCCAGCAGCTTAGGTCGGACAGAGCAGTTCTTC	CASSLGRTEQFF
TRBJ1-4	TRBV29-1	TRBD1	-	TGCAGCGTTGTGACAGGGAATAATGAAAAACTGTTTTTT	CSVVTGNNEKLFF
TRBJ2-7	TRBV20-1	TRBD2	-	TGCAGTGCTAGACCCTTGGGGGGACTAGCGGTCTCCTACGAGCAGTACTTC	CSARPLGGLAVSYEQYF
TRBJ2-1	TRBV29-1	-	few	TGCAGCGTTGACGTGATGGTGGGTAGTTCCAATGAGCAGTTCTTC	CSVDVMVGSSNEQFF
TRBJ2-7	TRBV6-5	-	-	TGTACCCGCAGTCCGCAGGGATACGAGCAGTACTTC	CTRSPQGYEQYF
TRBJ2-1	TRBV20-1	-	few	TGCAGTGCTAAAAATAGCGGCAATGAGCAGTTCTTC	CSAKNSGNEQFF
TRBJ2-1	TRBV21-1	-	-	TGTGCCAGCAGCATCCCCTCAGGGTCCCCATACAATGAGCAGTTCTTC	CASSIPSGSPYNEQFF
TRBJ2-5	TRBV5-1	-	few	TGCGCCAGCAGGCCTGGTTCCGGGGCCCAAGAGACCCAGTACTTC	CASRPGSGAQETQYF
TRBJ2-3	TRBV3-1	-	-	TGTGCCAGCAGCCCCCTCCGGGACGAAAGCACAGATACGCAGTATTTT	CASSPLRDESTDTQYF
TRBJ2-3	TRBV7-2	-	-	TGTGCCAGCAGCCTAGTAAGCGGACTATCAGATACGCAGTATTTT	CASSLVSGLSDTQYF
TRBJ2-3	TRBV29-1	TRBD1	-	TGCAGCGTGGGACAGGGGGCATTAGATACGCAGTATTTT	CSVGQGALDTQYF
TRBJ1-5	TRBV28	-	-	TGTGCCAGCAGTTTCCCCGTCCCCCCTCCCAGGGTTAAGAATCAGCCCCAGCATTTT	CASSFPVPPPRVKNQPQHF
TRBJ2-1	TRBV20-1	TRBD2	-	TGCAGTGCCACCTTACTAGCGGGAGGGCCTGGTGAGCAGTTCTTC	CSATLLAGGPGEQFF
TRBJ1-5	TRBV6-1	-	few	TGTGCCGGCCGAGGGCAGGGCCGAAGCTTGGGCAATCAGCCCCAGCATTTT	CAGRGQGRSLGNQPQHF
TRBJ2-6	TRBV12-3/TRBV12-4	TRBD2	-	TGTGCCAGCAGTACGTCCGGGAGGGCCAGCTCTGGGGCCAACGTCCTGACTTTC	CASSTSGRASSGANVLTF
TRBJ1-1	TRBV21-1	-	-	TGTGCCAGCAGCAGGGATTGGGAAAAGGGGGATGTTGCAGGAGCTTTCTTT	CASSRDWEKGDVAGAFF
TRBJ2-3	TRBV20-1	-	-	TGCAGTGCTAGTGGAACGGGAGTAATATCAGATACGCAGTATTTT	CSASGTGVISDTQYF
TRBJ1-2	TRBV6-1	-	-	TGTGCCGTCGGGAGCGAGGACAGACCTAACTATGGCTACACCTTC	CAVGSEDRPNYGYTF
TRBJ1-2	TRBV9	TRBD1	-	TGTGCCAGCAGCGTCCGGGACAGGGGGGCCTCTCCATATGGCTACACCTTC	CASSVRDRGASPYGYTF
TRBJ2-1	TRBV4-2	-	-	TGTGCCAGCAGCCAAGATAGCGAGGAAGAGACCCAGTTCTTC	CASSQDSEEETQFF
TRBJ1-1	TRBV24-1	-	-	TGTGCCACCAGTGGTGGCACTGAAGCTTTCTTT	CATSGGTEAFF
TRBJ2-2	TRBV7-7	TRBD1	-	TGTGCCAGCAGCAAACGACAGGGGGACACCGGGGAGCTGTTTTTT	CASSKRQGDTGELFF
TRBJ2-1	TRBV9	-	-	TGTGCCAGCAGCGCCTGGACGGGTTACAATGAGCAGTTCTTC	CASSAWTGYNEQFF
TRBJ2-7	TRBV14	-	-	TGTGCCACGCGACGAAACATGGAGCAGTACTTC	CATRRNMEQYF
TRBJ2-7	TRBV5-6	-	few	TGTGCCAGCACCTGGGGGATCAACACTCAGGTCGTAGGCGAGCAGTACTTC	CASTWGINTQVVGEQYF
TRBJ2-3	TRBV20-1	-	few	TGCAGTGCCAGGGAACCAGCTAGCACAGATACGCAGTATTTT	CSAREPASTDTQYF
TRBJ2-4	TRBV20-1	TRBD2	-	TGCAGTGCAAAAAGGGACGGGGGGGACATTCAGTACTTC	CSAKRDGGDIQYF
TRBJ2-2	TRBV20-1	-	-	TGCAGTGTAATACGGCTCTACACCGGGGAGCTGTTTTTT	CSVIRLYTGELFF
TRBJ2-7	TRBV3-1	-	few	TGTGCCAGCAGCCAAGGGGGTTCGGGGTTCGCGGGGCAGTACTTC	CASSQGGSGFAGQYF
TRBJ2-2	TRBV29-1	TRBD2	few	TGCAGCGTGGGGACTAGCGCCGGCGGGGAGCTGTTTTTT	CSVGTSAGGELFF
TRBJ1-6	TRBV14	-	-	TGTGCCAGCAGCCAAGCGACGGGCTATAGCTCCTATAATTCACCCCTCCACTTT	CASSQATGYSSYNSPLHF
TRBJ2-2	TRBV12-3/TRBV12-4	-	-	TGTGCCAGCAGTGGCAGGAATCCCACCGGGGAGCTGTTTTTT	CASSGRNPTGELFF
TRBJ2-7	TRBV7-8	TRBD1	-	TGTGCCAGCAGCATCGATGCCGGGACAGGGGGCTATTTGTCCTACGAGCAGTACTTC	CASSIDAGTGGYLSYEQYF
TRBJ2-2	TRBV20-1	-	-	TGCAGTGCTGGAGATTCTATCCGGGAGCTGTTTTTT	CSAGDSIRELFF
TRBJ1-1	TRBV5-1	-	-	TGCGCCAGCACCCAGTTTCGACCGGGAAACACTGAAGCTTTCTTT	CASTQFRPGNTEAFF
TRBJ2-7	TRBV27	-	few	TGTGCCAGCAGTTTAGTCGGGTCGGGCTACGAGCAGTACTTC	CASSLVGSGYEQYF
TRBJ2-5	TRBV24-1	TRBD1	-	TGTGCCACCAGTGATACAAGGGGGCTTCGGACCCAGTACTTC	CATSDTRGLRTQYF
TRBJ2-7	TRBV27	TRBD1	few	TGTGCCAGCAGTTTCGGGACCGGGACAGGGGGTCGGTACGAGCAGTACTTC	CASSFGTGTGGRYEQYF
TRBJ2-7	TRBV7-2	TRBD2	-	TGTGCCAGCAGCCCCCGGACTAGCGGGGGGCACAACGAGCAGTACTTC	CASSPRTSGGHNEQYF
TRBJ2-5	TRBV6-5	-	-	TGTGCCAGCATTCTGACAGGTGGCCCGGGAGAGACCCAGTACTTC	CASILTGGPGETQYF
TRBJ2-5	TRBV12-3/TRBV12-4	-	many	TGTGCCAGCAAGCCAGCAGGGGATTCCGAGACCCAGTACTTC	CASKPAGDSETQYF
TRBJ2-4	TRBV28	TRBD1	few	TGTGCCAGCAGTCGGCAGGGGGCAGGGGAGCAGTACTTC	CASSRQGAGEQYF
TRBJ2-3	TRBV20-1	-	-	TGCAGTGCTAGGGGCCCCATTTCCACAGATACGCAGTATTTT	CSARGPISTDTQYF
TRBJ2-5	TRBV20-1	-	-	TGCAGTGGCCAGACGGCCTTCCAAGAGACCCAGTACTTC	CSGQTAFQETQYF
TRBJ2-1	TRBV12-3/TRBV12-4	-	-	TGTGCCAGCAGTCGGGACAGCGGGCGGGGGCGATACGAGCAGTTCTTC	CASSRDSGRGRYEQFF
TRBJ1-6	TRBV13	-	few	TGTGCCAGCAGCTTAGGACAGGGCTATAATTCACCCCTCCACTTT	CASSLGQGYNSPLHF
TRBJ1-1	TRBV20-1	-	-	TGCAGTGCTAGCCCCCAAGCTTTCTTT	CSASPQAFF
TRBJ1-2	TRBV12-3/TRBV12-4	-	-	TGTGCCAGCAGTTTAGACAGGTTTGGCTACACCTTC	CASSLDRFGYTF
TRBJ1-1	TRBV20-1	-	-	TGCAGTGCTAGAGTAGGACAAAACTATGGCGACACTGAAGCTTTCTTT	CSARVGQNYGDTEAFF
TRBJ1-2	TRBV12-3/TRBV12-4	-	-	TGTGCCAGCAGTTTAATACTCGAGGGCAGGGATAACTATGGCTACACCTTC	CASSLILEGRDNYGYTF
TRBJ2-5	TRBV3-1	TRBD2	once	TGTGCCAGCAGCCACTCGACTAGCGGGGGTAGGGAGACCCAGTACTTC	CASSHSTSGGRETQYF
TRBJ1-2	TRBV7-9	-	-	TGTGCCAGCAGCTCAGGGGCCGCTAACTATGGCTACACCTTC	CASSSGAANYGYTF